The 25 T cell receptor beta chains presented below share a single source sample, sequenced in a study of shared clonotypes between healthy human individuals. Using immunoSEQ multiplex PCR, the repertoire was profiled, and TCRdb retains in-frame clones only, with some absent. This sample carries about 2.1 million clones, 90% to 95% of them seen once, and the ten largest clones take 1.5% to 2%. Naive CD8 cells lacked CD45RO, underwent positive selection for CCR7 and left out terminally differentiated effector memory CD45RA+ cells. Sequencing was done on a sample of naive CD8+ T cells from PBMCs. Every receptor here comes from a man aged 18 to 30 in good health. Some clones in this sample may be carry-over from other donors' samples.

J is TRBJ2-7 and V is TRBV30, with TRBD2 as a possible D gene (5 bases). The CDR3 extends over 12 amino acids. Deletions cut 5 bases from V and 6 bases from J, with 14 bases between. CDR1 is GTSNPN, CDR2 SVGIG, per germline (reference sequence). CDR3 in amino acids: CAWCRLGSEQYF. CDR3 nucleotides: TGTGCCTGGTGCCGGTTGGGGAGCGAGCAGTACTTC.

The V and J genes are TRBV13 and TRBJ1-1; no definite D call. CDR3 length: 13 residues. Germline CDR1 reads PRHDT; CDR2 reads FYEKMQ (reference sequence). Trimming left V 2 bases short and J 7 bases short, with 11 bases between. CDR3 nucleotides: TGTGCCAGCAGCTTATTTTTTGGGATTGAAGCTTTCTTT. Protein: CASSLFFGIEAFF.

The chain couples TRBV11-2 to TRBJ2-7, with D unclear. V was trimmed by 5 bases and J by 2 bases, leaving 10 bases between them. Germline loops: CDR1 SGHAT, CDR2 FQNNGV. The CDR3 totals 13 residues. The CDR3 DNA sequence: TGTGCCAGCAGCCCCCGAGTGACCTACGAGCAGTACTTC. Residues: CASSPRVTYEQYF.

The rearrangement uses TRBV7-9 and TRBJ2-7; D ambiguous. The CDR3 spans 13 residues. Between the trimmed V and J ends, which lost 5 bases and 5 bases, there was a span of 13 bases. The germline CDR1 and CDR2 sequences are SEHNR and FQNEAQ (reference sequence). The CDR3 region is CASSQPWPNEQYF. In nucleotides, the CDR3 is TGTGCCAGCAGCCAACCCTGGCCTAACGAGCAGTACTTC.

The chain combines TRBV27 with TRBJ2-2, with TRBD2 matching 7 bases. The CDR3 runs 14 residues. The ends lost 3 bases at V and 6 bases at J; junction bases unmatched: 4. Germline V gives CDR1 MNHEY, CDR2 SMNVEV (reference sequence). The CDR3 loop is CASSFHGRAGELFF. The CDR3 DNA reads TGTGCCAGCAGTTTTCATGGGAGGGCCGGGGAGCTGTTTTTT.

The chain carries TRBV27 and TRBJ2-3, with TRBD2 matching over 10 bases. Germline CDR1 and CDR2: MNHEY and SMNVEV (reference sequence). This CDR3 comprises 18 residues. After removal of 5 bases from V and 1 base from J, the junction contained 12 bases not matched to a gene. The CDR3 sequence is CASSRLAGYNKRTDTQYF. The CDR3 nucleotides are TGTGCCAGCAGTAGACTAGCGGGCTACAATAAACGCACAGATACGCAGTATTTT.

The chain carries TRBV5-1 and TRBJ2-7; TRBD1 is a possible D gene (6 bases). Trimming took 0 bases from V and 5 from J, leaving 18 bases between them. CDR1 is SGHRS and CDR2 is YFSETQ in the germline V gene. This CDR3 has 16 amino acids. Here the CDR3 reads CASSLGFGGAWNEQYF. CDR3 DNA sequence: TGCGCCAGCAGCTTGGGTTTTGGGGGCGCGTGGAACGAGCAGTACTTC. The full variable domain, with the rest looked up from reference TRBV5-1 and TRBJ2-7, is KAGVTQTPRYLIKTRGQQVTLSCSPISGHRSVSWYQQTPGQGLQFLFEYFSETQRNKGNFPGRFSGRQFSNSRSEMNVSTLELGDSALYLCASSLGFGGAWNEQYFGPGTRLTVT.

As concerns this clone: Other DNA sequences in the same sample also yield this CDR3. This chain's CDR3 is CASSLGEGDIQYF. CDR3 nucleotide sequence: TGTGCCAGCAGTTTGGGGGAAGGGGACATTCAGTACTTC. The chain recombines TRBV28 with TRBJ2-4; either TRBD1 or TRBD2 may supply D (5 bases each). V was cut by 3 bases and J by 8 bases, with 11 bases left in between. Germline V gene sequence: CDR1 MDHEN, CDR2 SYDVKM. The CDR3 contains 13 residues.

This clone showed up just once. This rearrangement joins TRBV5-6 to TRBJ2-5; no firm D call. V was shortened by 3 bases and J by 10 bases, with 25 bases between the two germline ends. Germline V gene sequence: CDR1 SGHDT, CDR2 YYEEEE. CDR3 length: 16 amino acids. The CDR3 coding sequence is TGTGCCAGCAGCTCCCATGGAGAGATTTTGTTGGTTGGCCAGTACTTC. This gives the protein CASSSHGEILLVGQYF.

The chain couples TRBV6-1 to TRBJ2-1; 12 bases fit TRBD2. CDR1 and CDR2 from the germline V gene are MNHNS and SASEGT. The CDR3 contains 16 residues. V lost 3 bases, J lost 4 bases, and 4 bases stayed unmatched. The CDR3 sequence: CASSDSGLAGYNEQFF. In DNA, the CDR3 is TGTGCCAGCAGTGATAGTGGACTAGCGGGATACAATGAGCAGTTCTTC.

J is TRBJ1-5 and V is TRBV2; D unclear. Germline lookup yields CDR1 SNHLY and CDR2 FYNNEI. V was trimmed by 6 bases and J by 0 bases, leaving 15 bases between them. The CDR3 covers 16 residues. The CDR3 DNA reads as TGTGCCAGCAGATACAGCAACATACTTAGCAATCAGCCCCAGCATTTT. It yields the protein CASRYSNILSNQPQHF.

V gene TRBV27 combines with J gene TRBJ2-7, with 9 bases that match TRBD2. J gave up 6 bases and V 6 bases, and 9 bases lay outside the gene matches. This CDR3 contains 14 residues. Germline V CDR1 and CDR2: MNHEY, SMNVEV (reference sequence). For the CDR3, the DNA is TGTGCCAGCAGGACACCGGGACTAGCAAGCGAGCAGTACTTC. It specifies CASRTPGLASEQYF.

The chain couples TRBV9 to TRBJ1-2; 9 bases are shared with TRBD1. Unmatched junction bases numbered 2, after V lost 3 bases and J lost 2 bases. The germline gives CDR1 SGDLS, CDR2 YYNGEE. This CDR3 is built from 14 residues. The CDR3 region has the DNA TGTGCCAGCAGCGCCGGACAGGGGAACTATGGCTACACCTTC. It codes for CASSAGQGNYGYTF.

The table lists this clone with a count of one. J is TRBJ1-2 and V is TRBV5-1; the D gene is possibly TRBD1 (5 bases). Trimming pared 4 bases from V and 4 bases from J, leaving 17 bases between. There are 15 residues in the CDR3. Germline V gene sequence: CDR1 SGHRS, CDR2 YFSETQ. The CDR3, as DNA: TGCGCCAGCAGCGGGACGGTGCAACGTAGCTATGGCTACACCTTC. Amino acids: CASSGTVQRSYGYTF.

CDR3 protein: CASSQQGQVNTGELFF. The CDR3 bases are TGTGCCAGCAGCCAGCAGGGCCAGGTCAACACCGGGGAGCTGTTTTTT. This chain links TRBV11-3 with TRBJ2-2; D might be TRBD1 (5 bases). The CDR3 covers 16 residues. From germline, CDR1 is SGHNT and CDR2 YENEEA. Trimming took 5 bases from V and 2 from J, leaving 15 bases between them.

The rearrangement links TRBV2 to TRBJ2-4; 9 bases match TRBD1. Germline V lookup: CDR1 SNHLY, CDR2 FYNNEI. The CDR3 length is 15 residues. V shed 4 bases and J 4 bases; nucleotides not matched to a gene: 5. CDR3 sequence reads: CASSGDRESKNIQYF. As DNA, the CDR3 is TGTGCCAGCAGTGGGGACAGGGAGTCGAAAAACATTCAGTACTTC.

The V and J genes are TRBV4-1 and TRBJ2-5, with 15 positions matching TRBD2. The V gene's germline CDR1 is MGHRA and CDR2 YSYEKL. Trimming cost V 4 bases and J 4 bases; bases outside gene matches: 7. This CDR3 has 17 amino acids. CDR3 sequence (DNA): TGCGCCAGCAGCCGAGGGACTAGCGGGAGGCGGGGAGAGACCCAGTACTTC. Translation gives CASSRGTSGRRGETQYF.

The rearrangement joins TRBV11-2 to TRBJ2-3; 9 positions agree with TRBD1. Unmatched junction bases numbered 7, after V lost 3 bases and J lost 0 bases. There are 17 residues in the CDR3. Germline V gene data show CDR1 as SGHAT and CDR2 as FQNNGV. The CDR3 here is CASSFSRGTGSTDTQYF. CDR3 DNA sequence: TGTGCCAGCAGCTTCTCTAGGGGGACAGGGAGCACAGATACGCAGTATTTT.

In this sample, this clone turned up once. V usage is TRBV15 and J usage is TRBJ2-1; 15 positions match TRBD2. CDR1 is LNHNV, CDR2 YYDKDF, per germline (reference sequence). The CDR3 loop spans 17 amino acids. The junction had 9 bases not matched to a gene; V was cut back by 4 bases and J by 8 bases. This CDR3 is CATSTDRTSGRGDEQFF. In DNA form, the CDR3 reads TGTGCCACCAGCACTGACCGGACTAGCGGGAGGGGGGATGAGCAGTTCTTC. The full variable domain, in which reference TRBV15 and TRBJ2-1 provide the parts outside the CDR3, is DAMVIQNPRYQVTQFGKPVTLSCSQTLNHNVMYWYQQKSSQAPKLLFHYYDKDFNNEADTPDNFQSRRPNTSFCFLDIRSPGLGDTAMYLCATSTDRTSGRGDEQFFGPGTRLTVL.

This rearrangement joins TRBV14 to TRBJ1-4; the match to TRBD1 covers 10 bases. Germline lookup yields CDR1 SGHDN and CDR2 FVKESK. V shed 3 bases and J 8 bases; nucleotides not matched to a gene: 6. CDR3 length: 15 residues. The chain's CDR3 is CASSHMTGGEEKLFF. The CDR3 DNA reads as TGTGCCAGCAGCCACATGACAGGGGGCGAGGAAAAACTGTTTTTT.

This clone was seen more than once but under ten times. V gene TRBV10-3 combines with J gene TRBJ2-7; 9 bases agree with TRBD2. Germline V lookup: CDR1 ENHRY, CDR2 SYGVKD. This CDR3 region has 14 residues. Germline trimming cut 4 bases from V and 2 bases from J; bases unmatched to any gene: 3. The CDR3 nucleotides read TGTGCCATCAGTGCTAGCGGGGTACCCTACGAGCAGTACTTC. Encoded protein: CAISASGVPYEQYF.

CDR3 loop: CASSVKRSSYNEQFF. The CDR3 DNA reads as TGTGCCAGTAGTGTGAAAAGGAGCTCCTACAATGAGCAGTTCTTC. The V call is TRBV19, the J call TRBJ2-1; D not resolved. Trimming shortened V by 5 bases and J by 0 bases, and 11 bases separated the two germline ends. This CDR3 is built from 15 residues. Germline CDR1 reads LNHDA; CDR2 reads SQIVND (reference sequence).

The rearrangement uses TRBV29-1 and TRBJ1-1; TRBD1 might be the D (6 bases). With 7 bases removed from V and 8 bases from J, the gap between germline ends came to 17 bases. The CDR3 sequence is 12 residues long. CDR1 and CDR2 from the germline V gene are SQVTM and ANQGSEA. CDR3 residues: CSADLGGPEAFF. CDR3 DNA: TGCAGCGCGGACCTCGGGGGGCCCGAAGCTTTCTTT.

V gene TRBV7-9 combines with J gene TRBJ2-7; TRBD2 is a possible D gene (5 bases). Per germline, CDR1 SEHNR and CDR2 FQNEAQ (reference sequence). V lost 5 bases and J lost 6, with 23 bases in between. CDR3 length: 16 amino acids. This CDR3 reads CASSNLAEGPGGEQYF. CDR3 in DNA: TGTGCCAGCAGCAACCTAGCAGAGGGCCCGGGCGGCGAGCAGTACTTC.

The chain couples TRBV19 to TRBJ1-1, with no clear D. The CDR3 extends over 12 amino acids. V lost 5 bases and J lost 1, with 5 bases in between. Germline V gene lookup returns CDR1 LNHDA and CDR2 SQIVND (reference sequence). The CDR3, as DNA: TGTGCCAGTAGTTTGGCGAACACTGAAGCTTTCTTT. Its translation is CASSLANTEAFF.